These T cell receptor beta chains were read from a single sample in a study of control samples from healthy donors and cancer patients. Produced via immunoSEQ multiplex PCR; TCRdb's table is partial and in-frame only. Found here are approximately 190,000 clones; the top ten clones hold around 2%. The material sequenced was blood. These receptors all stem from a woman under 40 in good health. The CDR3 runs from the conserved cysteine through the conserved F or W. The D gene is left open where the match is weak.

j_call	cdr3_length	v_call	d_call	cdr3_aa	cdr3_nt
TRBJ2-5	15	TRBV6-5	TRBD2	CASRLMQRGIETQYF	TGTGCCAGCAGGCTCATGCAGCGGGGGATAGAGACCCAGTACTTC
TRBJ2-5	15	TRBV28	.	CASSPGVAHQETQYF	TGTGCCAGCAGCCCTGGGGTGGCGCACCAAGAGACCCAGTACTTC
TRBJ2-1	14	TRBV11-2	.	CASSLFLRGNEQFF	TGTGCCAGCAGCTTATTTTTAAGGGGGAATGAGCAGTTCTTC
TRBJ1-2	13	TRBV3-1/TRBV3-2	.	CASSQLGSYGYTF	TGTGCCAGCAGCCAATTGGGCAGCTATGGCTACACCTTC
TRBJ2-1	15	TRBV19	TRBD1	CASSETGNSYNEQFF	TGTGCCAGTAGTGAGACAGGGAACTCCTACAATGAGCAGTTCTTC
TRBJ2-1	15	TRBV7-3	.	CASSLDSQSYNEQFF	TGTGCCAGCAGCTTAGACAGTCAGTCCTACAATGAGCAGTTCTTC
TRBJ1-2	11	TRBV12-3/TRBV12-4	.	CASSLRGGYTF	TGTGCCAGCAGTTTACGAGGTGGCTACACCTTC
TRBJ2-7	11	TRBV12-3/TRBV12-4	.	CASSFGYEQYF	TGTGCCAGCAGTTTTGGCTACGAGCAGTACTTC
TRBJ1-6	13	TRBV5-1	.	CASKQGEESPLHF	TGCGCCAGCAAACAGGGAGAAGAGTCACCCCTCCACTTT
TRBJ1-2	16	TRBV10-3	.	CAISVTDGSQPYGYTF	TGTGCCATCAGTGTCACCGATGGTAGCCAGCCGTATGGCTACACCTTC
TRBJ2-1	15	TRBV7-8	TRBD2	CASSRAGPSYNEQFF	TGTGCCAGCAGCCGAGCGGGACCTTCCTACAATGAGCAGTTCTTC
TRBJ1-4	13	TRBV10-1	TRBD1	CASIYRGLEKLFF	TGCGCCAGCATTTACAGGGGGCTTGAAAAACTGTTTTTT
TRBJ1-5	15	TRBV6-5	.	CASSYSSRVDQPQHF	TGTGCCAGCAGTTACTCGAGCAGGGTAGATCAGCCCCAGCATTTT
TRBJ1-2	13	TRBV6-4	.	CASSEPGDDGYTF	TGTGCCAGCAGTGAGCCGGGGGACGATGGCTACACCTTC
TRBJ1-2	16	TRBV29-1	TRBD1	CSVSGQGAGRDYGYTF	TGCAGCGTTTCGGGACAGGGGGCTGGTAGGGACTATGGCTACACCTTC
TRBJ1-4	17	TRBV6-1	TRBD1	CASSAWGQGTSNEKLFF	TGTGCCAGCAGTGCCTGGGGACAGGGTACGTCTAATGAAAAACTGTTTTTT
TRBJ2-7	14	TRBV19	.	CASARRAGSYEQYF	TGTGCCAGCGCCCGACGGGCAGGAAGCTACGAGCAGTACTTC
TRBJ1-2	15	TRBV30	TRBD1	CAWTDRVGGFNGYTF	TGTGCCTGGACCGACAGGGTCGGGGGTTTTAATGGCTACACCTTC
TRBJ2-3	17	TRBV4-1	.	CASSQSGQVAQADTQYF	TGCGCCAGCAGCCAATCAGGGCAGGTCGCGCAGGCAGATACGCAGTATTTT
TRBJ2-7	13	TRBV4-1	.	CASSQDKAGEQYF	TGCGCCAGCAGCCAAGATAAGGCCGGCGAGCAGTACTTC
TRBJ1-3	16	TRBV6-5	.	CASSYSRRTSGNTIYF	TGTGCCAGCAGTTACTCGCGCAGGACCTCTGGAAACACCATATATTTT
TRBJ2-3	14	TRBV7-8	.	CASSLLPSTDTQYF	TGTGCCAGCAGCCTTCTGCCAAGCACAGATACGCAGTATTTT
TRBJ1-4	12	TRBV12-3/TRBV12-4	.	CASSLAWEKLFF	TGTGCCAGCAGTTTAGCTTGGGAAAAACTGTTTTTT
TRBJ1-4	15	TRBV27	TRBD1	CASKPQGRGNEKLFF	TGTGCCAGTAAGCCACAGGGGCGGGGTAATGAAAAACTGTTTTTT
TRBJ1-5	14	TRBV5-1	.	CASSPTTGNQPQHF	TGCGCCAGCAGCCCCACGACAGGCAATCAGCCCCAGCATTTT
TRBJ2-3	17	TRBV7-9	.	CASSLDQGPASADTQYF	TGTGCCAGCAGCTTAGATCAGGGTCCGGCTAGCGCAGATACGCAGTATTTT